The 12 T cell receptor beta chains listed next were all sequenced from one sample in a study of neoadjuvant anti-PD-1 for oral cavity cancer. The table came from immunoSEQ multiplex PCR; TCRdb's copy has only in-frame clones and leaves some out. Of around 34,000 clones listed, approximately 87% are singletons. This specimen consisted of PBMCs, obtained before nivolumab (anti-PD-1) treatment. The receptors derive from a person aged 40-85 years with oral cavity squamous cell carcinoma.

This rearrangement joins TRBV6-1 to TRBJ2-1; D call uncertain. Trimming shortened V by 3 bases and J by 4 bases, and 13 bases separated the two germline ends. Germline V CDR1 and CDR2: MNHNS, SASEGT. The CDR3 runs to 15 residues. The CDR3 nucleotides read TGTGCCAGCAGTGATCCCAAATCGCCGTACAATGAGCAGTTCTTC. Translating it yields CASSDPKSPYNEQFF.

The rearrangement joins TRBV5-5 to TRBJ2-5; possible D gene TRBD1, 6 bases. The CDR3 has 14 amino acids. V shed 5 bases and J shed 1 base, with 12 bases lying between them. The germline CDR1 and CDR2 sequences are SGHKS and YYEKEE (reference sequence). The CDR3 reads CASSSPTGQETQYF. The DNA of the CDR3 is TGTGCCAGCAGTTCTCCGACAGGCCAAGAGACCCAGTACTTC.

This chain links TRBV2 with TRBJ2-3; 15 bases are shared with TRBD2. There are 15 residues in the CDR3. CDR1 is SNHLY and CDR2 is FYNNEI in the germline V gene. V shed 8 bases, J shed 4 bases, and the junction held 4 bases outside the gene matches. The CDR3 DNA reads TGTGCCAGCGGCCGGACTAGCGGGGGGGCAGATACGCAGTATTTT. Protein product: CASGRTSGGADTQYF.

The chain recombines TRBV7-8 with TRBJ2-7, with D possibly TRBD1 on 5 matching bases. Germline CDR1 is SGHVS and CDR2 is FQNEAQ. With 0 bases removed from V and 3 bases from J, the gap between germline ends came to 12 bases. The CDR3 contains 15 residues. CDR3 DNA sequence: TGTGCCAGCAGCTTAGCAGGGGCAAAAGGCTACGAGCAGTACTTC. It is translated as CASSLAGAKGYEQYF. Complete variable domain (other parts from reference TRBV7-8 and TRBJ2-7): GAGVSQSPRYKVAKRGQDVALRCDPISGHVSLFWYQQALGQGPEFLTYFQNEAQLDKSGLPSDRFFAERPEGSVSTLKIQRTQQEDSAVYLCASSLAGAKGYEQYFGPGTRLTVT.

This sequence joins TRBV19 and TRBJ2-1; maybe TRBD1 (5 bases). The germline V and J ends were trimmed by 7 bases and 5 bases, with 12 bases remaining between them. The germline gives CDR1 LNHDA, CDR2 SQIVND (reference sequence). This CDR3 comprises 13 residues. The CDR3 spells CASTNGAHNEQFF. Written as DNA, the CDR3 is TGTGCCAGTACCAATGGGGCCCACAATGAGCAGTTCTTC. The full variable domain, rest sourced from reference TRBV19 and TRBJ2-1, is DGGITQSPKYLFRKEGQNVTLSCEQNLNHDAMYWYRQDPGQGLRLIYYSQIVNDFQKGDIAEGYSVSREKKESFPLTVTSAQKNPTAFYLCASTNGAHNEQFFGPGTRLTVL.

This clone was observed a single time. This rearrangement joins TRBV9 to TRBJ2-3; 12 bases are a match to TRBD2. The CDR3 has 15 residues. The V gene end was trimmed by 3 bases and the J gene end by 4 bases; junction bases not matched to a gene: 3. From germline, CDR1 is SGDLS and CDR2 YYNGEE. The CDR3 nucleotides read TGTGCCAGCAGCGCTAGCGGGGGGGCCCCAGATACGCAGTATTTT. Protein: CASSASGGAPDTQYF.

The V gene is TRBV27, the J gene TRBJ1-2; D call uncertain. The length of the CDR3 is 18 residues. Between the trimmed V and J ends, which lost 5 bases and 0 bases, there was a span of 22 bases. Germline V gene data show CDR1 as MNHEY and CDR2 as SMNVEV (reference sequence). The CDR3 nucleotides are TGTGCCAGCAGTCCTATCTTTACGATGGAGATAGCTAACTATGGCTACACCTTC. Translated: CASSPIFTMEIANYGYTF.

The V and J genes are TRBV15 and TRBJ2-7; possible D gene TRBD1, 6 bases. V lost 1 base and J lost 2, with 12 bases in between. Looked up from germline, CDR1 is LNHNV and CDR2 is YYDKDF (reference sequence). This CDR3 is built from 15 residues. CDR3 coding DNA: TGTGCCACCAGCAGAGGACAGGCACTCACCTACGAGCAGTACTTC. Its protein product is CATSRGQALTYEQYF.

The gene calls are TRBV25-1 and TRBJ2-1, with D possibly TRBD2 on 5 matching bases. The CDR3 extends over 11 amino acids. V lost 7 bases, J lost 8 bases, and 9 bases lay in between. Germline V gives CDR1 MGHDK, CDR2 SYGVNS. The CDR3 is CASTQRYEQFF. DNA of the CDR3: TGTGCCAGCACCCAGCGGTATGAGCAGTTCTTC.

The chain employs TRBV21-1 and TRBJ1-6. TRBV21-1 is classified as a pseudogene. The length of the CDR3 is 17 residues. CDR3 in DNA: TGTGCCAGCAGCACCGATAGCACAGGGAGGATTAATTCACCCCTCCACTTT. This translates into CASSTDSTGRINSPLHF.

The chain joins TRBV19 to TRBJ1-5; 9 nucleotides line up with TRBD1. Trimming cost V 6 bases and J 2 bases; bases outside gene matches: 14. The CDR3 is 18 amino acids. Germline V gene data show CDR1 as LNHDA and CDR2 as SQIVND (reference sequence). The CDR3 DNA sequence: TGTGCCAGTAGATTAGGAGGGACAGGGAGGCGACGCAATCAGCCCCAGCATTTT. It yields the protein CASRLGGTGRRRNQPQHF.

This chain connects TRBV7-9 to TRBJ1-2; D is possibly TRBD1 (5 bases). V lost 2 bases, J lost 5 bases, and 12 bases lay in between. CDR1 and CDR2 from the germline V gene are SEHNR and FQNEAQ (reference sequence). The CDR3 is made up of 14 amino acids. CDR3 coding DNA: TGTGCCAGCAGCTTAATAGGGGCCCTTTATGGCTACACCTTC. Amino acid sequence: CASSLIGALYGYTF.